Each of the 17 T cell receptor beta chains below was sequenced from the same sample in a study of radiation and T cells in renal cell carcinoma. Libraries were prepared by immunoSEQ multiplex PCR; TCRdb keeps only in-frame clonotypes and omits some of them. The repertoire has tens of thousands of clones, approximately 82% of them found once; the top ten carry about 2.4%. Described time point: blood 4 weeks post-SBRT, at nephrectomy. Treatment in this sample: 15 Gy SBRT to primary tumor, nephrectomy 4 weeks later. This specimen was blood, taken from a patient whose treatment included radiotherapy and nephrectomy. These receptor sequences come from a woman aged 55-75 years with renal cell carcinoma.

This chain links TRBV9 with TRBJ2-7; TRBD1 is a possible D gene (5 bases). V was pared by 2 bases and J by 1 base, with 16 bases between. Germline assignment: CDR1 SGDLS and CDR2 YYNGEE. The CDR3 covers 16 residues. The CDR3 DNA sequence: TGTGCCAGCAGCGTGTCCCCGGTGGCAGGGTCCTACGAGCAGTACTTC. This translates into CASSVSPVAGSYEQYF.

A few counts support this clone. CDR3 sequence reads: CASSLDLTEAFF. The CDR3 coding sequence is TGTGCCAGCAGCTTGGATCTTACTGAAGCTTTCTTT. The chain joins TRBV5-6 to TRBJ1-1; D unresolved. The CDR3 consists of 12 residues. Per the germline V gene, CDR1 is SGHDT and CDR2 is YYEEEE. V shed 0 bases and J shed 5 bases, with 5 bases lying between them.

This chain links TRBV4-1 with TRBJ2-7; 8 bases match TRBD2. This CDR3 contains 16 residues. Germline lookup yields CDR1 MGHRA and CDR2 YSYEKL. The ends lost 0 bases at V and 3 bases at J; junction bases unmatched: 7. The CDR3 DNA is TGCGCCAGCAGCCAAGATACCGGGGGGGCCCTCTACGAGCAGTACTTC. Its protein product is CASSQDTGGALYEQYF.

The rearrangement uses TRBV4-3 and TRBJ1-1; possibly TRBD1 for D (5 bases). Germline V gene data show CDR1 as LGHNA and CDR2 as YSLEER. Trimming left V 0 bases short and J 3 bases short, with 14 bases between. The CDR3 contains 16 residues. The CDR3, as DNA: TGCGCCAGCAGCCAAGATGGCGGGGGTTGGGACACTGAAGCTTTCTTT. It yields the protein CASSQDGGGWDTEAFF.

J is TRBJ1-1 and V is TRBV28; D is possibly TRBD1 (5 bases). V lost 5 bases to trimming and J lost 5 bases, with 15 bases between them. Germline CDR1 and CDR2: MDHEN and SYDVKM. The CDR3 contains 14 residues. The CDR3 sequence: CASSPPGGWTEAFF. The CDR3 nucleotides read TGTGCCAGCAGTCCCCCTGGGGGGTGGACTGAAGCTTTCTTT.

V gene TRBV27 combines with J gene TRBJ2-6; tentative D call: TRBD1 (6 bases). Trimming pared 5 bases from V and 4 bases from J, leaving 12 bases between. CDR3 length: 15 amino acids. Germline V lookup: CDR1 MNHEY, CDR2 SMNVEV (reference sequence). The CDR3 nucleotides are TGTGCCAGCAGTGGCCAGGGGAACGGGGCCAACGTCCTGACTTTC. Residues: CASSGQGNGANVLTF.

The count of this clone is one. The chain carries TRBV27 and TRBJ1-5; D gene ambiguous. The germline V gene has CDR1 MNHEY and CDR2 SMNVEV (reference sequence). The CDR3 contains 13 residues. The V gene lost 6 bases and the J gene lost 3 bases, with 9 bases spanning the gap. CDR3: CASSLGFNQPQHF. The CDR3 nucleotides read TGTGCCAGCAGCTTAGGGTTCAATCAGCCCCAGCATTTT.

This chain joins TRBV28 and TRBJ1-6; 10 nucleotides align to TRBD1. This CDR3 comprises 15 residues. The V gene's germline CDR1 is MDHEN and CDR2 SYDVKM. The V and J ends lost 3 bases and 9 bases, in that order; junction bases with no gene match: 5. The CDR3 sequence: CASSLGTGVGSPLHF. CDR3 bases: TGTGCCAGCAGTTTGGGGACAGGGGTTGGTTCACCCCTCCACTTT.

The V gene is TRBV7-9, the J gene TRBJ2-1, with 7 positions matching TRBD2. Germline V lookup: CDR1 SEHNR, CDR2 FQNEAQ (reference sequence). This CDR3 contains 16 residues. V was clipped by 5 bases and J by 0 bases; unmatched bases: 7. CDR3: CASSHPRGGSYNEQFF. The CDR3 DNA reads as TGTGCCAGCAGCCACCCCCGCGGGGGCTCCTACAATGAGCAGTTCTTC.

The rearrangement joins TRBV5-5 to TRBJ1-5; D is ambiguous. The length of the CDR3 is 14 residues. Trimming left V 0 bases short and J 3 bases short, with 7 bases between. The germline V gene encodes CDR1 SGHKS and CDR2 YYEKEE (reference sequence). The CDR3: CASSLVPANQPQHF. The DNA of the CDR3 is TGTGCCAGCAGCTTGGTACCAGCCAATCAGCCCCAGCATTTT.

This chain joins TRBV27 and TRBJ1-2; 9 bases are a match to TRBD1. V lost 2 bases, J lost 5 bases, and 0 bases stayed unmatched. CDR1 is MNHEY and CDR2 is SMNVEV in the germline V gene (reference sequence). This CDR3 spans 13 amino acids. CDR3 bases: TGTGCCAGCAGTTTAGGGACAGGGTATGGCTACACCTTC. Its protein is CASSLGTGYGYTF.

V and J are TRBV7-9 and TRBJ1-2; D remains unclear. With 1 base removed from V and 8 bases from J, the gap between germline ends came to 8 bases. Germline values: CDR1 SEHNR, CDR2 FQNEAQ (reference sequence). The CDR3 loop spans 12 amino acids. The CDR3 loop reads CASSLVSVGYTF. As DNA, the CDR3 is TGTGCCAGCAGCTTAGTCAGCGTAGGCTACACCTTC.

This clone was seen just once. The chain links TRBV7-2 to TRBJ2-3, with D unresolved. Germline V gives CDR1 SGHTA, CDR2 FQGNSA. The CDR3 covers 15 residues. Between the trimmed V and J ends, which lost 2 bases and 4 bases, there was a span of 13 bases. CDR3 DNA sequence: TGTGCCAGCAGCTTATATTGGGTAGCACCAGATACGCAGTATTTT. Translating gives CASSLYWVAPDTQYF.

On this clone: Other DNA sequences within the sample encode an identical CDR3. The chain uses TRBV28 and TRBJ2-7; possible D gene TRBD1, 5 bases. CDR3 size: 12 residues. Looked up from germline, CDR1 is MDHEN and CDR2 is SYDVKM. Trimming pared 2 bases from V and 4 bases from J, leaving 6 bases between. CDR3 region: CASSLRGYEQYF. Here the CDR3 DNA reads TGTGCCAGCAGTTTAAGGGGTTACGAGCAGTACTTC.

V is TRBV29-1 and J is TRBJ2-5; TRBD2 aligns across 12 bases. The junction had 4 bases not matched to a gene; V was cut back by 8 bases and J by 3 bases. The CDR3 length is 13 residues. CDR1 is SQVTM and CDR2 is ANQGSEA in the germline V gene. CDR3 bases: TGCAGCTTAAGGACTAGCGGGGAAGAGACCCAGTACTTC. This sequence encodes CSLRTSGEETQYF.

V is TRBV28 and J is TRBJ1-3; 10 nucleotides match TRBD1. Germline V lookup: CDR1 MDHEN, CDR2 SYDVKM. This CDR3 is 16 amino acids long. V lost 5 bases to trimming and J lost 9 bases; unmatched junction nucleotides: 13. In DNA form, the CDR3 reads TGTGCCAGCAGTCTTACGGGACAGGGGTTTCGGGGCACCATATATTTT. Translation gives CASSLTGQGFRGTIYF.

The V gene is TRBV4-2, the J gene TRBJ1-1; D is uncertain. The germline CDR1 and CDR2 sequences are LGHNA and YNFKEQ. V was trimmed by 3 bases and J by 1 base, leaving 21 bases between them. The CDR3 has 18 amino acids. The CDR3 sequence: CASSHHLLTGSGNTEAFF. The CDR3 coding sequence is TGTGCCAGCAGCCACCATCTCCTCACGGGAAGCGGGAACACTGAAGCTTTCTTT.